This T cell receptor beta chain came from a study of kidney transplant recipient with SARS-CoV-2 infection. This clonotype was seen at least ten times. V lost 6 bases and J lost 0; bases outside the gene matches: 8. The CDR3 spans 16 residues. Germline V CDR1 and CDR2: ENHRY, SYGVKD. TCRdb analysed the reads with MiXCR anew, one entry per CDR3 protein. This table holds some 220,000 distinct CDR3 sequences, more than 25% found once. The receptor comes from a male patient aged 25-45 years who had COVID-19 and was a kidney transplant recipient. Certain T cells may be donor cells from the graft. The chain combines TRBV10-3 with TRBJ1-3, with TRBD1 matching 7 bases. The sequenced sample was a blood sample, obtained at baseline and between days 110 and 120 from a kidney transplant recipient. In nucleotides, the CDR3 is TGTGCCATCAGGGCCGGGAGACAGGGCTCTGGAAACACCATATATTTT. This translates into CAIRAGRQGSGNTIYF.